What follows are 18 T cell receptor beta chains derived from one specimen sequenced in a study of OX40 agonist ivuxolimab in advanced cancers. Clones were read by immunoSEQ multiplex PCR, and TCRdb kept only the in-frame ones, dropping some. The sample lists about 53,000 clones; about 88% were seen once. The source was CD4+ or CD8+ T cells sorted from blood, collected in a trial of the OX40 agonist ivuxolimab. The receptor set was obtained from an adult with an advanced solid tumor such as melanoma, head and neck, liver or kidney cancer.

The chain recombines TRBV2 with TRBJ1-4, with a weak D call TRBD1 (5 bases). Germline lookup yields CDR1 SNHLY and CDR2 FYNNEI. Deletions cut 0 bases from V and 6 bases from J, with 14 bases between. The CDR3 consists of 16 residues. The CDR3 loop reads CASSEASNGADEKLFF. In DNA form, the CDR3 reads TGTGCCAGCAGTGAAGCTTCCAATGGGGCGGATGAAAAACTGTTTTTT.

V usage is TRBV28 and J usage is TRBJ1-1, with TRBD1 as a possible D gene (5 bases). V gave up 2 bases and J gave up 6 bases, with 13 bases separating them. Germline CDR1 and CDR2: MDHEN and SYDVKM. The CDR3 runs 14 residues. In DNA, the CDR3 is TGTGCCAGCAGTTTAGTAGCAGGGCGGGCTGAAGCTTTCTTT. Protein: CASSLVAGRAEAFF.

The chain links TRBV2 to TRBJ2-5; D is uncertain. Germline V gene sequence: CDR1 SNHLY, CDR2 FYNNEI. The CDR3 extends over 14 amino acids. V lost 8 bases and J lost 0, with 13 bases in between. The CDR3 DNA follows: TGTGCCAGCCAACCCCACACGTACCAAGAGACCCAGTACTTC. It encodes CASQPHTYQETQYF.

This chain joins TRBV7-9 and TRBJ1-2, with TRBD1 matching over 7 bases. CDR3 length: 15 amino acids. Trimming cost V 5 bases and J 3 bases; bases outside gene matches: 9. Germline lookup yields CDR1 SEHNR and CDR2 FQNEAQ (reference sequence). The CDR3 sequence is CASSAGGTSYYGYTF. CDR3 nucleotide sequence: TGTGCCAGCAGCGCAGGGGGGACGTCATACTATGGCTACACCTTC.

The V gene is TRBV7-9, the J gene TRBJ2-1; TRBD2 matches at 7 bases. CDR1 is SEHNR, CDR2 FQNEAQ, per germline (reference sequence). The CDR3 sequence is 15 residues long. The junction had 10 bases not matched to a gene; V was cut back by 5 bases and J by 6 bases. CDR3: CASSLPGLPANEQFF. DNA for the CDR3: TGTGCCAGCAGCCTTCCGGGACTACCCGCCAATGAGCAGTTCTTC.

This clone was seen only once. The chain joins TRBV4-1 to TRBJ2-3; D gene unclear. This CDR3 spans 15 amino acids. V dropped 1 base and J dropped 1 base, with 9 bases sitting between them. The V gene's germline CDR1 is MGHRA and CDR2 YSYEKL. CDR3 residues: CASSQAWQRTDTQYF. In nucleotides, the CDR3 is TGCGCCAGCAGCCAAGCGTGGCAGCGCACAGATACGCAGTATTTT.

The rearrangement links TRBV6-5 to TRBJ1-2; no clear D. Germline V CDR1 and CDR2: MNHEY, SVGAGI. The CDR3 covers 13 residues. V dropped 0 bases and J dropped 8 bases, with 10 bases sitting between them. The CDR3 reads CASSYSLRGGYTF. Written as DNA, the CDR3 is TGTGCCAGCAGTTACTCCCTTCGCGGGGGCTACACCTTC.

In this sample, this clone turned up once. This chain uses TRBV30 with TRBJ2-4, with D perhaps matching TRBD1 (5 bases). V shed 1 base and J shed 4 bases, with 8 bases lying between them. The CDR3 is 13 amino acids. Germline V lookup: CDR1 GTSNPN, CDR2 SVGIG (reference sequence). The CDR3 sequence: CAWSEGRKNIQYF. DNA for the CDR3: TGTGCCTGGAGTGAGGGGCGGAAAAACATTCAGTACTTC. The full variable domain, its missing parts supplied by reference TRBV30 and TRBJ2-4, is SQTIHQWPATLVQPVGSPLSLECTVEGTSNPNLYWYRQAAGRGLQLLFYSVGIGQISSEVPQNLSASRPQDRQFILSSKKLLLSDSGFYLCAWSEGRKNIQYFGAGTRLSVL.

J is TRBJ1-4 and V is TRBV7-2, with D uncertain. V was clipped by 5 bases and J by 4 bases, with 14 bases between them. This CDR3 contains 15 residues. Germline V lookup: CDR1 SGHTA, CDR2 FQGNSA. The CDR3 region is CASSASGRFNEKLFF. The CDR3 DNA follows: TGTGCCAGCAGCGCGTCGGGGAGGTTTAATGAAAAACTGTTTTTT.

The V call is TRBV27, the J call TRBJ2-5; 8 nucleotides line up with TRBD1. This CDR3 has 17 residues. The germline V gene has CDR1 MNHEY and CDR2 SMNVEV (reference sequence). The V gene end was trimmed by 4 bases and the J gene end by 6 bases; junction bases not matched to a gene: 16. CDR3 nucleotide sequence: TGTGCCAGCAGTTCAGGACAGGGTGGTACCTCCCGCCAGACCCAGTACTTC. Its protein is CASSSGQGGTSRQTQYF.

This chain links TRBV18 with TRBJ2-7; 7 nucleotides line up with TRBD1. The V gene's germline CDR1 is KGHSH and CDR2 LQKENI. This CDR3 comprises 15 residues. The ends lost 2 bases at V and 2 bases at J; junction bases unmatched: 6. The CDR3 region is CASSPRRDSPYEQYF. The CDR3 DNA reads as TGTGCCAGCTCACCAAGACGGGACAGCCCCTACGAGCAGTACTTC.

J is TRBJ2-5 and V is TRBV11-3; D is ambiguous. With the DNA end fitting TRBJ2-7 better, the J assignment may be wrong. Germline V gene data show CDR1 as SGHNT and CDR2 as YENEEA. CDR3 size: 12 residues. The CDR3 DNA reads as TGTGCCAGAACAGTCTCGGGTTACGAGCAGTACTTC. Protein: CARTVSGYEQYF.

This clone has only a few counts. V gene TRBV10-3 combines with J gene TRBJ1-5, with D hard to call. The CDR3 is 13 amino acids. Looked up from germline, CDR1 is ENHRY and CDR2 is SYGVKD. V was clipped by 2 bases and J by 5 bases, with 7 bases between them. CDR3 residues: CAISEVRDQPQHF. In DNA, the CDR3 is TGTGCCATCAGTGAGGTACGGGATCAGCCCCAGCATTTT.

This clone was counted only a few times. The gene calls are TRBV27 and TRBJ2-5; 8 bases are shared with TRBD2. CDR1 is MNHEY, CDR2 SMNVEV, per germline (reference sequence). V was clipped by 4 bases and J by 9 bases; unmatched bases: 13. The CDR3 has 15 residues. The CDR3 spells CASSYRGGPQSAQYF. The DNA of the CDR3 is TGTGCCAGCAGTTACCGGGGGGGTCCTCAATCGGCCCAGTACTTC.

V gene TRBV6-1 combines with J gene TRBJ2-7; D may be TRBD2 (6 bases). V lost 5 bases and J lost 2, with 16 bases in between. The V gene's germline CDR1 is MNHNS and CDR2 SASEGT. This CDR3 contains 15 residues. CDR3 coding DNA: TGTGCCAGCAGTTCCTTCGGGGGTGGGACCTACGAGCAGTACTTC. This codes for CASSSFGGGTYEQYF.

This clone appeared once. CDR3 sequence reads: CSARTGGEQYF. For the CDR3, the DNA is TGCAGTGCACGGACAGGGGGCGAGCAGTACTTC. This sequence joins TRBV20-1 and TRBJ2-7; 10 nucleotides align to TRBD1. Germline V gene sequence: CDR1 DFQATT, CDR2 SNEGSKA (reference sequence). Unmatched junction bases numbered 2, after V lost 6 bases and J lost 6 bases. CDR3 size: 11 residues.

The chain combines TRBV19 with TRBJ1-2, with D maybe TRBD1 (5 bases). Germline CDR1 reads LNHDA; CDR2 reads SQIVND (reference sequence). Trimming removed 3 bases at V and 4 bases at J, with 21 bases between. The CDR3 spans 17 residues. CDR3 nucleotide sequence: TGTGCCAGTAGTATGGCCCGGGGGTTTAGAGTCCCCTATGGCTACACCTTC. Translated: CASSMARGFRVPYGYTF.

CDR3: CASSSNSYTEAFF. Written as DNA, the CDR3 is TGTGCCAGCAGCTCTAACAGCTACACTGAAGCTTTCTTT. The chain employs TRBV7-3 and TRBJ1-1; D uncertain. Germline V CDR1 and CDR2: SGHTA, FQGTGA. The CDR3 loop spans 13 amino acids. The ends were cut back, 4 bases at V and 3 bases at J, with 9 bases in the middle.